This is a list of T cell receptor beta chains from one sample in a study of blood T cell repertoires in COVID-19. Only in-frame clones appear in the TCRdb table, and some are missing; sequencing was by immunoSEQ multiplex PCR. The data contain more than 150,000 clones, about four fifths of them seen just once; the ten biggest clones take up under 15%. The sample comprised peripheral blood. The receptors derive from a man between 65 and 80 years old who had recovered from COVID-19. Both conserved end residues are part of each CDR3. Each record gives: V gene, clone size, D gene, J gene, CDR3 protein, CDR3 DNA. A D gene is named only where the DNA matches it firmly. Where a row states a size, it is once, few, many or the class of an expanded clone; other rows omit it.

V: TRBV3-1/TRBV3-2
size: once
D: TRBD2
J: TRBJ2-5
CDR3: CASSRTSEETQYF
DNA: TGTGCCAGCAGCCGGACTAGCGAAGAGACCCAGTACTTC

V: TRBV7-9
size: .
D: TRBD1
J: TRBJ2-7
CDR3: CASSLAGQGDEQYF
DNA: TGTGCCAGCAGCTTAGCGGGACAGGGGGACGAGCAGTACTTC

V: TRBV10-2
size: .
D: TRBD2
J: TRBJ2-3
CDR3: CASSNWLAGSDTQYF
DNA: TGCGCCAGCAGTAATTGGCTAGCGGGGTCAGATACGCAGTATTTT

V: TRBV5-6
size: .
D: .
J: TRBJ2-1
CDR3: CASTLPQPYNEQFF
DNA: TGTGCCAGCACCTTGCCACAGCCCTACAATGAGCAGTTCTTC

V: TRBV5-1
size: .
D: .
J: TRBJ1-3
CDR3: CASSLGQAGNTIYF
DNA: TGCGCCAGCAGCTTGGGGCAGGCCGGAAACACCATATATTTT

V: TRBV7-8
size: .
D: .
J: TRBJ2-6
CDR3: CASSLAGAGSSGANVLTF
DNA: TGTGCCAGCAGCTTAGCGGGTGCAGGCAGCTCTGGGGCCAACGTCCTGACTTTC

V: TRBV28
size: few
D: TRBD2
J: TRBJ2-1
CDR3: CASSLASSGKPNEQFF
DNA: TGTGCCAGCAGCCTGGCGAGTAGCGGGAAACCGAATGAGCAGTTCTTC

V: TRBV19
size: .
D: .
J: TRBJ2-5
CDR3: CASSRQEWETQYF
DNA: TGTGCCAGTAGTAGGCAAGAATGGGAGACCCAGTACTTC

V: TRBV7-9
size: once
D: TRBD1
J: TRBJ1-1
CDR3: CASSPRQGSTEAFF
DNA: TGTGCCAGCAGCCCGCGACAGGGGAGCACTGAAGCTTTCTTT

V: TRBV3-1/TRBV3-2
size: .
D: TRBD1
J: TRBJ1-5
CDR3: CASSQGAGGYSNQPQHF
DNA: TGTGCCAGCAGCCAAGGGGCAGGGGGTTATAGCAATCAGCCCCAGCATTTT

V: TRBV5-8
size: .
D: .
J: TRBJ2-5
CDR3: CASSLGGLVGKTQYF
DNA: TGTGCCAGCAGCTTGGGTGGCCTCGTCGGGAAGACCCAGTACTTC

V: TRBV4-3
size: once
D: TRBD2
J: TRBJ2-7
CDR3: CASSQGLLAGPDSVNEQYF
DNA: TGCGCCAGCAGCCAAGGTTTACTAGCGGGCCCCGATTCCGTTAACGAGCAGTACTTC

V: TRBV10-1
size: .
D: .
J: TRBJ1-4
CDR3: CASSPGQLGEKLFF
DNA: TGCGCCAGCAGTCCAGGACAGCTAGGTGAAAAACTGTTTTTT

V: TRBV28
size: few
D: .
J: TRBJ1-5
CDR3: CASSAGQLQRPQHF
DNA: TGTGCCAGCAGTGCCGGACAGCTCCAGCGACCCCAGCATTTT

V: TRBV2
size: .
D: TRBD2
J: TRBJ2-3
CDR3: CASTGGLLAGESTDTQYF
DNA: TGTGCCAGCACTGGGGGGCTACTAGCGGGAGAGAGCACAGATACGCAGTATTTT

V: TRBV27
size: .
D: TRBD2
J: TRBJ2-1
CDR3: CASGLREARNEQFF
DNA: TGTGCCAGCGGTCTACGGGAGGCTAGGAATGAGCAGTTCTTC

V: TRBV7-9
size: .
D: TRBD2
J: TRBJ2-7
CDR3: CASSLATSGYEQYF
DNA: TGTGCCAGCAGCTTAGCCACTAGCGGCTACGAGCAGTACTTC

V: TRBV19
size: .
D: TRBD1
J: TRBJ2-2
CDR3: CASSSPPGTDLGELFF
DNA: TGTGCCAGTAGTTCTCCCCCCGGGACAGACCTCGGGGAGCTGTTTTTT

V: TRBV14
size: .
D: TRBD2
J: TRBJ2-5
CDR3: CASSQPGLAGGETQYF
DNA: TGTGCCAGCAGCCAACCGGGACTAGCGGGAGGAGAGACCCAGTACTTC

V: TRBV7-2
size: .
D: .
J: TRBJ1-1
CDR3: CASSSNMNTEAFF
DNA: TGTGCCAGCAGCTCTAATATGAACACTGAAGCTTTCTTT

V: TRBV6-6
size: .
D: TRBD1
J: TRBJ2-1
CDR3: CASILSTGGTYNEQFF
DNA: TGTGCCAGCATCTTGTCGACAGGGGGAACCTACAATGAGCAGTTCTTC

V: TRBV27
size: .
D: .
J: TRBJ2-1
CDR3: CASSFEGSSYNEQFF
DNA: TGTGCCAGCAGTTTCGAGGGCTCGTCCTACAATGAGCAGTTCTTC

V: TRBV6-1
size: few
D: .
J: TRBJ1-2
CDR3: CASSERAGEGGYTF
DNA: TGTGCCAGCAGTGAAAGGGCGGGGGAGGGCGGCTACACCTTC

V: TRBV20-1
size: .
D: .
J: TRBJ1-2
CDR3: CSARPGYGYTF
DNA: TGCAGTGCTAGACCGGGGTATGGCTACACCTTC

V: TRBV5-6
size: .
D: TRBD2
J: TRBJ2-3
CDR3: CASSSILGGLAGYTQYF
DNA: TGTGCCAGCAGCTCCATTCTGGGGGGCCTAGCGGGATATACGCAGTATTTT

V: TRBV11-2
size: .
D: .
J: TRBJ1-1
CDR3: CASSLGAGNTEAFF
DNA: TGTGCCAGCAGCTTAGGTGCAGGGAACACTGAAGCTTTCTTT

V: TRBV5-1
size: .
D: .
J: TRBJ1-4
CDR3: CASSGGTRDEKLFF
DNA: TGCGCCAGCAGCGGAGGGACTCGGGATGAAAAACTGTTTTTT

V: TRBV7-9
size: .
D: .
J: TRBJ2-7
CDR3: CASTGGAATPYEQYF
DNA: TGTGCCAGCACAGGGGGGGCAGCTACCCCCTACGAGCAGTACTTC

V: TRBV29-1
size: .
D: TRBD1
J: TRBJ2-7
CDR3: CSVRGPSSYEQYF
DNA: TGCAGCGTCAGGGGGCCGAGCTCCTACGAGCAGTACTTC

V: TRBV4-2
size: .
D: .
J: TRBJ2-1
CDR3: CASSQGVSGGYNEQFF
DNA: TGTGCCAGCAGCCAGGGTGTTAGCGGAGGATACAATGAGCAGTTCTTC

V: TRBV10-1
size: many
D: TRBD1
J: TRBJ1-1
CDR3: CASSEKQGRMNTEAFF
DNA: TGCGCCAGCAGTGAAAAACAGGGGAGGATGAACACTGAAGCTTTCTTT

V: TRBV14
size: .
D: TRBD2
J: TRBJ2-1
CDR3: CASSQEGLAGVFEQFF
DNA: TGTGCCAGCAGCCAAGAGGGACTAGCGGGAGTTTTTGAGCAGTTCTTC

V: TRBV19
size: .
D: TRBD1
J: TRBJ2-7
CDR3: CASSMTGARYEQYF
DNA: TGTGCCAGTAGTATGACAGGGGCGAGGTACGAGCAGTACTTC

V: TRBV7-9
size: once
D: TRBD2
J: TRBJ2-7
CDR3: CASSPGGGLYEQYF
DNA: TGTGCCAGCAGCCCCGGGGGGGGCTTGTACGAGCAGTACTTC

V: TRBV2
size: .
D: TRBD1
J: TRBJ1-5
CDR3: CASRWGVGGGNQPQHF
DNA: TGTGCCAGCAGATGGGGGGTAGGGGGCGGCAATCAGCCCCAGCATTTT

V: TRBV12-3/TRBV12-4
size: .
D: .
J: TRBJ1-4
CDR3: CATAGQRVEKLFF
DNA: TGTGCCACCGCAGGACAGAGAGTTGAAAAACTGTTTTTT

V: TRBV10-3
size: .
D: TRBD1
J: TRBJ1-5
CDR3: CAIRTDRGNQPQHF
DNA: TGTGCCATCAGGACAGACAGGGGCAATCAGCCCCAGCATTTT

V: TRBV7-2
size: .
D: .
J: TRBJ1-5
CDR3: CASSLVAGAYQPQHF
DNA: TGTGCCAGCAGCCTGGTGGCTGGAGCGTATCAGCCCCAGCATTTT

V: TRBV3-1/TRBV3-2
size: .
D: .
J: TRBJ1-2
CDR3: CASSQAAGNYGYTF
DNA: TGTGCCAGCAGCCAAGCGGCAGGGAATTATGGCTACACCTTC

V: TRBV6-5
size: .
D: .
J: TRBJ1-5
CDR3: CATQVFNQPQHF
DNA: TGTGCCACCCAGGTTTTCAATCAGCCCCAGCATTTT

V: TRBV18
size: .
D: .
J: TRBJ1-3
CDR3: CASSRDTPGNTIYF
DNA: TGTGCCAGCTCACGGGACACCCCCGGAAACACCATATATTTT

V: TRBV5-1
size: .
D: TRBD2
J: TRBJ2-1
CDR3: CASSLTGGEVNEQFF
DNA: TGCGCCAGCAGCTTGACGGGAGGGGAAGTCAATGAGCAGTTCTTC

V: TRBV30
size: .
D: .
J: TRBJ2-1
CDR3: CACGTANEQFF
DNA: TGTGCCTGCGGGACTGCCAATGAGCAGTTCTTC

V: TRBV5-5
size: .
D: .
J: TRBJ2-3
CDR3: CASSLTDTQYF
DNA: TGTGCCAGCAGCCTCACAGATACGCAGTATTTT

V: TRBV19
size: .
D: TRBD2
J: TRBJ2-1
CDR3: CASSIRASGKIGEQFF
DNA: TGTGCCAGTAGTATACGGGCTAGCGGGAAGATTGGTGAGCAGTTCTTC

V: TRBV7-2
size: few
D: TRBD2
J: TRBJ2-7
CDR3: CASSLLAGGGKIEQYF
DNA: TGTGCCAGCAGCCTCCTAGCGGGAGGGGGGAAGATTGAGCAGTACTTC

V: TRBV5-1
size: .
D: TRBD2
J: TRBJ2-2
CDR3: CASSLASSGGNTGELFF
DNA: TGCGCCAGCAGCTTGGCCTCTAGCGGGGGGAACACCGGGGAGCTGTTTTTT

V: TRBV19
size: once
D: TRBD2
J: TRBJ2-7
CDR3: CATLDSGNSYEQYF
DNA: TGTGCCACCCTCGATAGCGGGAACTCCTACGAGCAGTACTTC

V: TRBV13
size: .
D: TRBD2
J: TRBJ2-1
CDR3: CASSPGLASSYNEQFF
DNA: TGTGCCAGCAGCCCCGGACTAGCGAGCTCCTACAATGAGCAGTTCTTC

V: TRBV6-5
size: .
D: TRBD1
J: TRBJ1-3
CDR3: CASRTGGSGNTIYF
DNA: TGTGCCAGCAGGACAGGGGGCTCTGGAAACACCATATATTTT

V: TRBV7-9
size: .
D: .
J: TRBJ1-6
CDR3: CASSPGAPYSPLHF
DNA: TGTGCCAGCAGTCCAGGTGCCCCTTATTCACCCCTCCACTTT

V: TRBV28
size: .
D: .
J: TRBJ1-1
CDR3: CASSLRHGEAFF
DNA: TGTGCCAGCAGTTTGCGACACGGTGAAGCTTTCTTT

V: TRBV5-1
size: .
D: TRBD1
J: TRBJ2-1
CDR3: CASSTGQGAYNEQFF
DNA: TGCGCCAGCAGTACGGGACAGGGGGCATACAATGAGCAGTTCTTC

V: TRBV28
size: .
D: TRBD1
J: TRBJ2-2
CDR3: CASSAGTANTGELFF
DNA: TGTGCCAGCAGTGCCGGGACAGCGAACACCGGGGAGCTGTTTTTT

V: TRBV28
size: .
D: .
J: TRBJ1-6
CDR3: CASSLTEYNSPLHF
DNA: TGTGCCAGCAGTTTAACAGAATATAATTCACCCCTCCACTTT

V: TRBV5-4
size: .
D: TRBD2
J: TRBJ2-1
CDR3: CASSYGLAGVAAGLDEQFF
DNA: TGTGCCAGCAGCTACGGACTAGCGGGAGTAGCGGCCGGCCTGGATGAGCAGTTCTTC

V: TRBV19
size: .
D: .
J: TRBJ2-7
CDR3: CASKGGSSYEQYF
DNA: TGTGCCAGTAAAGGCGGCAGCTCCTACGAGCAGTACTTC